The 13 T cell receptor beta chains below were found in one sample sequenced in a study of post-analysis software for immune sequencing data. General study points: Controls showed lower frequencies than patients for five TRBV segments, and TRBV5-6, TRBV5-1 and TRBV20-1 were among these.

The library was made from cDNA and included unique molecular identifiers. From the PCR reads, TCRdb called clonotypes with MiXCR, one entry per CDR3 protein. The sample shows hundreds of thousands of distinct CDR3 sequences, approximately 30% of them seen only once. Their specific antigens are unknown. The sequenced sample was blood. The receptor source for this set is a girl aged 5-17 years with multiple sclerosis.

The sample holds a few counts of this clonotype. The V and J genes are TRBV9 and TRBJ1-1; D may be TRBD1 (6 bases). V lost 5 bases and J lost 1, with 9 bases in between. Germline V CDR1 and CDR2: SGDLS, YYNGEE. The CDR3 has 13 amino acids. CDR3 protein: CASSVQGNTEAFF. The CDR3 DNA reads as TGTGCCAGCAGTGTACAGGGGAACACTGAAGCTTTCTTT.

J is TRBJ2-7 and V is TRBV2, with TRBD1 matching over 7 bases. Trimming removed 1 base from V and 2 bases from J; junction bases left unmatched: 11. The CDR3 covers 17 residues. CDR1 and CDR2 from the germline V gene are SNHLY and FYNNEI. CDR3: CASSEVTGAIHPYEQYF. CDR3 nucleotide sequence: TGTGCCAGCAGTGAAGTTACAGGGGCGATACATCCCTACGAGCAGTACTTC.

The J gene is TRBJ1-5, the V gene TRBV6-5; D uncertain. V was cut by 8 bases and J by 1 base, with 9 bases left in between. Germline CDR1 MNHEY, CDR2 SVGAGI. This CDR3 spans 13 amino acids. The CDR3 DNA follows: TGTGCCAGCCGGCCGTTAAGCAATCAGCCCCAGCATTTT. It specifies CASRPLSNQPQHF.

The CDR3 DNA reads TGTGCCAGCAGTGAATTTTGGAGTTCCGGCTACGAGCAGTACTTC. Amino acid sequence: CASSEFWSSGYEQYF. The V and J genes are TRBV6-1 and TRBJ2-7; D gene ambiguous. The CDR3 totals 15 residues. V was trimmed by 2 bases and J by 3 bases, leaving 14 bases between them. Germline CDR1 reads MNHNS; CDR2 reads SASEGT.

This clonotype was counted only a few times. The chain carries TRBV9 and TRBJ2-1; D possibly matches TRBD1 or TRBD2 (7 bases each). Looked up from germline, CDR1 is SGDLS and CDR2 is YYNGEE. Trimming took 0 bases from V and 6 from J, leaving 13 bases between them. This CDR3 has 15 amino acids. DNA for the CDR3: TGTGCCAGCAGCGTAGGTCAGGGGGGGCGCAATGAGCAGTTCTTC. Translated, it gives CASSVGQGGRNEQFF.

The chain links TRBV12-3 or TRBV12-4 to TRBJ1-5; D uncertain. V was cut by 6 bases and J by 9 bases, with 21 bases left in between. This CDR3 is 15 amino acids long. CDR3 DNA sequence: TGTGCCAGCAGCCCAAGAGGGTTTTGGGATCGGCCCCAGCATTTT. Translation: CASSPRGFWDRPQHF.

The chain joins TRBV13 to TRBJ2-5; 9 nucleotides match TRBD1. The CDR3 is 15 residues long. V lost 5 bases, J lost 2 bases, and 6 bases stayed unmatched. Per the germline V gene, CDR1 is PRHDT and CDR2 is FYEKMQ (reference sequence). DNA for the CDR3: TGTGCCAGCAGCGCCCGGGACAGGGTACAAGAGACCCAGTACTTC. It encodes CASSARDRVQETQYF.

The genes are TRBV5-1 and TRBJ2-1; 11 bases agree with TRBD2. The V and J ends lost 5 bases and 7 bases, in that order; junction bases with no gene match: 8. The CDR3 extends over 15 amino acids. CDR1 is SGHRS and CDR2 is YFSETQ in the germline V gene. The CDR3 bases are TGCGCCAGCAGGTCGGGACTAGCGGATCTTAATGAGCAGTTCTTC. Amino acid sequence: CASRSGLADLNEQFF.

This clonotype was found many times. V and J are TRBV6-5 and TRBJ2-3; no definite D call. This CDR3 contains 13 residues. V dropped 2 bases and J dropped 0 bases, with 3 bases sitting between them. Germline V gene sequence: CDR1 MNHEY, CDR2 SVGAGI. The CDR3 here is CASSYRSTDTQYF. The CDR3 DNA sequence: TGTGCCAGCAGTTACAGGAGCACAGATACGCAGTATTTT.

CDR3 residues: CASSPSRGPGSGANVLTF. The CDR3 DNA reads as TGTGCCAGCTCACCGTCGCGCGGTCCGGGCTCTGGGGCCAACGTCCTGACTTTC. This chain connects TRBV18 to TRBJ2-6; D call uncertain. The CDR3 has 18 residues. V lost 3 bases and J lost 0, with 15 bases in between. Germline V gives CDR1 KGHSH, CDR2 LQKENI.

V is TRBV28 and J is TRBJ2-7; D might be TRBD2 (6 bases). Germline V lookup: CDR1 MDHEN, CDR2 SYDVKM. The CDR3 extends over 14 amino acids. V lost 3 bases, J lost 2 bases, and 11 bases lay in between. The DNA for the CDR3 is TGTGCCAGCAGTTTTCGGGGGATCACCTACGAGCAGTACTTC. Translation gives CASSFRGITYEQYF.

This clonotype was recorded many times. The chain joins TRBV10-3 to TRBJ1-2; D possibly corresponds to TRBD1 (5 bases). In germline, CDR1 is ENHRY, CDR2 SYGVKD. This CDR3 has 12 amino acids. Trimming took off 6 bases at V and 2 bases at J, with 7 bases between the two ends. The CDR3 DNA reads TGTGCCATCAGGACAGAAAACTATGGCTACACCTTC. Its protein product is CAIRTENYGYTF.

CDR3 region: CSASGTAYSNQPQHF. CDR3 sequence (DNA): TGCAGTGCTAGTGGGACAGCCTATAGCAATCAGCCCCAGCATTTT. The chain couples TRBV20-1 to TRBJ1-5; 7 nucleotides match TRBD1. V shed 3 bases and J 0 bases; nucleotides not matched to a gene: 5. From germline, CDR1 is DFQATT and CDR2 SNEGSKA (reference sequence). The CDR3 loop spans 15 amino acids.